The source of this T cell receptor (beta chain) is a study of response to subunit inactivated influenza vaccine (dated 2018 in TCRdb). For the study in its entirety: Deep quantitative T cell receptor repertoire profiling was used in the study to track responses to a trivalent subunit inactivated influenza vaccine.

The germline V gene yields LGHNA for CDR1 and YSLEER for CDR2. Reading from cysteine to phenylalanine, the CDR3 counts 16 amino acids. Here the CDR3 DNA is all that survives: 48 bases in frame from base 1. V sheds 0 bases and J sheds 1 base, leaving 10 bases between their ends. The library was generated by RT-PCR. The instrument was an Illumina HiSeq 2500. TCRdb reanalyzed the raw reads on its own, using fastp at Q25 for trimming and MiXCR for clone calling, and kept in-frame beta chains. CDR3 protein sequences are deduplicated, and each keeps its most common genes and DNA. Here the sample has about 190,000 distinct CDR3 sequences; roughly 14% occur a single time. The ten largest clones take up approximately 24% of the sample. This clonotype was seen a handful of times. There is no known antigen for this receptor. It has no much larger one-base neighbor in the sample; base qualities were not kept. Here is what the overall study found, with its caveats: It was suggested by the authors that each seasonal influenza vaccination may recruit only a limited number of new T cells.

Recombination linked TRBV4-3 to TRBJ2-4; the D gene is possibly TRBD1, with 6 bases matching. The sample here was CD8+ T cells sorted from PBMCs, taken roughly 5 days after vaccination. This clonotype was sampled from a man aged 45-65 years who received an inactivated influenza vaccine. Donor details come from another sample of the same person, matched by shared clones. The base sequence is TGCGCCAGCAGCCAAGATCCAGGGGTGGCCAAAAACATTCAGTACTTC. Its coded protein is CASSQDPGVAKNIQYF.